The TCR beta chain under discussion was sequenced for a study of regulatory T cells in long-lasting Graves disease. CDR3-region Arm-PCR and iRepertoire HTBI primers produced the TCR beta libraries. MiXCR, applied by TCRdb to the multiplex PCR reads, yields one record per CDR3 protein. This table holds over 350,000 distinct CDR3 sequences, 12% to 15% found once. This clonotype was observed many times. Its antigen remains unidentified. This sample's time point: newly diagnosed GD, antithyroid drugs for less than 3 months. PBMC RNA served as the TCR library source. Graves' disease was diagnosed by American Thyroid Association guidelines. Germline V gene sequence: CDR1 SGHTA, CDR2 FQGTGA. V was clipped by 2 bases and J by 3 bases, with 12 bases between them. The CDR3 runs 15 residues. Findings of the study overall: Favored gene segments in persistent disease were TRBV28, TRBJ1-2 and TRBJ2-5.

These data were also reused for a study on T cells in Graves' hyperthyroidism and ophthalmopathy. From that second work: The definition of stable Graves' hyperthyroidism was no ophthalmopathy progression within 18 months. The HTBI primer set was used in a first-round RT-PCR of the TCR CDR3.

The TCR comes from a woman aged 45-65 years with Graves disease. The sample here was peripheral blood mononuclear cells (PBMCs), taken at new diagnosis, from a patient treated with antithyroid drugs. The gene calls are TRBV7-3 and TRBJ2-3; tentatively, D is TRBD1 (6 bases). CDR3 region: CASSLGGDRTDTQYF. The CDR3 region has the DNA TGTGCCAGCAGCTTAGGGGGCGACAGAACAGATACGCAGTATTTT.